This paragraph reports one TCR beta chain. There is no known antigen for this receptor. No base quality information exists; no much larger clone differs at one position. These data come from a study of T cells in Graves' hyperthyroidism and ophthalmopathy (dated by TCRdb to the late 2010s). Regarding the research as a whole: Peripheral blood samples were taken at initial diagnosis, before any treatment was given. The roughly 94 discovery patients were randomly split 7:3 into training and test sets. Whether ophthalmopathy could be predicted prospectively was tested in an independent validation cohort made up of approximately 19 hyperthyroidism patients plus 17 patients who later progressed to ophthalmopathy. To identify distinguishing TCR V-J signatures, a discovery cohort of 95 to 100 patients was used, comprising 43 with Graves' ophthalmopathy and under 60 with stable Graves' hyperthyroidism. The paper describes TCR Vbeta CDR3 sequencing of 120 to 150 peripheral blood samples, made up of 43 ophthalmopathy patients, roughly 80 hyperthyroidism patients and roughly 17 progressor patients. The study also compared thyroid tissue and blood T-cell repertoires from several Graves' hyperthyroidism patients. Following sampling, methimazole starting at 30 mg daily was given to hyperthyroidism patients, and high-dose intravenous methylprednisolone was given to ophthalmopathy patients. Overall study results and their limits: Ophthalmopathy was separated from stable hyperthyroidism by a 13 V-J signature model, with approximately 89% sensitivity and roughly 84% specificity obtained in cross-validation and 80%/75% obtained in testing. Most expanded thyroid clonotypes (frequency above 0.001) were also detected in blood, suggesting blood repertoires may reflect thyroid immune responses. No statistical method was used to fix the sample size in advance, and group allocation was not hidden from the investigators. In validation, the model predicted progression to ophthalmopathy a median of about 6 months before onset, with approximately 70% sensitivity and about 75% specificity.

Measured from the cysteine to the phenylalanine, the CDR3 is 15 residues long. Of all the DNA, just the CDR3 is kept, 45 bases in frame from base 1. Sequences DFQATT (CDR1) and SNEGSKA (CDR2) are obtained from the germline V gene (reference sequence). A patient counted as having stable Graves' hyperthyroidism if no progression to ophthalmopathy occurred over 18 months of follow-up. Hyperthyroidism patients were newly diagnosed, had a disease duration of under 2 months, and were aged 18 to 65 years. Any patient with an uncontrolled infection, another autoimmune disease, pregnancy or lactation was excluded. Diagnoses were established on the basis of clinical symptoms, serum thyroxine and TRAb, thyroid ultrasound, and orbital computed tomography. Ficoll-Paque density gradient centrifugation was used to isolate PBMCs from under 11 ml of fresh peripheral blood. Total RNA was extracted with Trizol reagent, and quality was checked on an Agilent 2100 Bioanalyzer.

The TCR beta CDR3 regions were amplified from RNA transcripts. The first round of RT-PCR for the TCR CDR3 was performed with the HTBI primer set and the Qiagen OneStep RT-PCR kit. A second multiplex PCR round built the libraries, followed by size selection and purification. Sequencing of the libraries was done on an Illumina HiSeq2000 using paired-end 100 bp reads. The paper's processing steps were these. SOAPnuke was used to process the raw data, throwing out any read that contained adapters or uncalled bases, had a mean Phred below 15, or lacked an exact constant-primer or identifier match. COPE v1.2.5 was used to merge high-quality paired reads, and clonotypes were defined as unique nucleotide sequences. Clonotypes were aligned to IMGT TRBV, TRBD and TRBJ reference segments using MiTCR v1.1. Only V-J combinations with frequency above 0.0001, covering 99% to 99.2% of repertoires, were analysed. The TCS score was defined as F50 (clonal expansion) divided by E x V (chaos), with BLOSUM62-based TCRdist calculated between CDR3 peptides within each V-J. Welch's t-statistics and random forest reduced around 550 V-J features to roughly 13, which were used in a naive Bayes classifier (R e1071). The Morisita-Horn index was used to measure how similar the thyroid and blood repertoires were. Through fastp at Q25 and MiXCR, TCRdb rebuilt clones from the public reads, retaining in-frame beta chains. Rows merge per CDR3 protein into single entries with the most common DNA and genes. TCRdb's processing, not the authors' own work, is the source of the V and J calls. The sample table holds nearly 750,000 distinct CDR3 sequences, of which 35% were seen once. Less than 40% of the sample comes from the top ten.

Sequences were obtained from blood. The origin of this receptor is a woman in her thirties or forties with Graves' hyperthyroidism. Here the chain combines TRBV20-1 and TRBJ2-5; the central 10 bases match TRBD2. TRBJ2-3 explains the end of the DNA better; the J call may be wrong. CDR3 protein: CSARSGLAGENTQYF. Read as DNA, the sequence is TGCAGTGCAAGATCGGGGCTAGCGGGGGAAAATACGCAGTATTTT.